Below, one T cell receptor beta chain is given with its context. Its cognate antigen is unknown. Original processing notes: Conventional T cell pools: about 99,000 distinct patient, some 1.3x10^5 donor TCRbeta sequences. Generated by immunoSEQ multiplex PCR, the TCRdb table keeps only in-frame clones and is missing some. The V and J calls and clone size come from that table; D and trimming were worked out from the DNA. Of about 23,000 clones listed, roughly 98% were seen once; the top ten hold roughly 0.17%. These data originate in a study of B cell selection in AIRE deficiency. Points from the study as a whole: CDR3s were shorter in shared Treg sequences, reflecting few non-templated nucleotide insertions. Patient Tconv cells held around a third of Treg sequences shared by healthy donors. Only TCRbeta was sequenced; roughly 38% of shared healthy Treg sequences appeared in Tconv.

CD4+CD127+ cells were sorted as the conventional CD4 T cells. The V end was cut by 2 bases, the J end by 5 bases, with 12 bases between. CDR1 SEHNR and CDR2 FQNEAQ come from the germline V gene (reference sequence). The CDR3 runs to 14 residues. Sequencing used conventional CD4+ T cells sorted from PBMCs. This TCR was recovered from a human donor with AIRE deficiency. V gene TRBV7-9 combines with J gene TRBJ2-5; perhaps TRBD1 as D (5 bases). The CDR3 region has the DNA TGTGCCAGCAGCTTACGGGCAAAGGGGGAGACCCAGTACTTC. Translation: CASSLRAKGETQYF.